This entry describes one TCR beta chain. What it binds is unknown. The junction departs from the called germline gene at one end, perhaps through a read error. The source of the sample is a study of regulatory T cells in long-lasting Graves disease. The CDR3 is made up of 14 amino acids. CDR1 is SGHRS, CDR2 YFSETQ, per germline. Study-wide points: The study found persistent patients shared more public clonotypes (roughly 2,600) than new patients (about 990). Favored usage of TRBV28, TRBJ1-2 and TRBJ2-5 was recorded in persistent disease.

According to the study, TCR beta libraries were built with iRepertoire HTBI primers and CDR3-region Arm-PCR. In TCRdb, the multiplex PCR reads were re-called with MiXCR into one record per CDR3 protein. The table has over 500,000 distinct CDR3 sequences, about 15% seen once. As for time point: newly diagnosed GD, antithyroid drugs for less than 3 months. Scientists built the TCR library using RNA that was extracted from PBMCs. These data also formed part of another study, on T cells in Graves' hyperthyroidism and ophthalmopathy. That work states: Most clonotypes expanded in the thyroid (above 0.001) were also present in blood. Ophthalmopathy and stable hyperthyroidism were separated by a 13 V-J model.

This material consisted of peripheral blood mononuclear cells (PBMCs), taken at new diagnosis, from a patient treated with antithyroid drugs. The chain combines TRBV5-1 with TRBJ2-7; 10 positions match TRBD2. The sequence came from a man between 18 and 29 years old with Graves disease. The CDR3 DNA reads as TGCGCCAGCAGCGGGTCTAGCGGGAGAGACGAGCAGTGCTTC. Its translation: CASSGSSGRDEQCF.